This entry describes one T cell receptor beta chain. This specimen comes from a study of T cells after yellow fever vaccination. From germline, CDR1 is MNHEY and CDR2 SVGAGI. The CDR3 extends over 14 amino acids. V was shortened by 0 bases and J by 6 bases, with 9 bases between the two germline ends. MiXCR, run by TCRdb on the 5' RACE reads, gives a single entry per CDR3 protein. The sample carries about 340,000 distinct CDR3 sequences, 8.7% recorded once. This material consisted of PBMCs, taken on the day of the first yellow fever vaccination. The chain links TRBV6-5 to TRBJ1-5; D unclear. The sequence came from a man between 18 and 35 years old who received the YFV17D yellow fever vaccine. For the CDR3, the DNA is TGTGCCAGCAGTTACTCAGTTCTCAGTCAGCCCCAGCATTTT. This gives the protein CASSYSVLSQPQHF.